This T cell receptor (beta chain) was sequenced for a study of PD-L1 blockade in urothelial cancer. Overall study context: It was around 2014 that patients started atezolizumab at 1,200 mg intravenously every 3 weeks. The study recovered a median of 141,255 T cells per blood sample.

This CDR3 is 16 amino acids long. Unmatched junction bases numbered 4, after V lost 0 bases and J lost 4 bases. Per the germline V gene, CDR1 is KGHSH and CDR2 is LQKENI. The time point was: pretreatment peripheral blood. Per-patient samples, pretreatment and on-treatment, numbered 1 to 8. Using immunoSEQ multiplex PCR, the repertoire was profiled, and TCRdb retains in-frame clones only, with some absent. The profile shows more than 35,000 clones, around four fifths of them singletons. The starting material was PBMCs, obtained around atezolizumab (anti-PD-L1) treatment. This TCR came from a man older than 75 with urothelial cancer. The rearrangement joins TRBV18 to TRBJ2-1; 9 nucleotides agree with TRBD2. This CDR3 is CASSPPPSGVYNEQFF. CDR3 coding DNA: TGTGCCAGCTCACCACCCCCTAGCGGGGTATACAATGAGCAGTTCTTC. The variable domain in full, completed from reference TRBV18 and TRBJ2-1, reads NAGVMQNPRHLVRRRGQEARLRCSPMKGHSHVYWYRQLPEEGLKFMVYLQKENIIDESGMPKERFSAEFPKEGPSILRIQQVVRGDSAAYFCASSPPPSGVYNEQFFGPGTRLTVL.